The source of this T cell receptor (beta chain) is a study of cytomegalovirus exposure and HLA in healthy donors. At the level of the study: About 77 million unique TCRs from HLA-typed donors made up an early data release. Study outcomes and limitations: Later analysis placed DRB1 highest and HLA-C lowest in TCR association rates, which differed by HLA locus. Using a false discovery rate of 0.05, a later analysis showed that 15,000 to 20,000 TCR beta sequences were associated with HLA alleles.

At the time of sampling, donors were nominally healthy, though unrecorded immune exposures were likely. The PCR used 60 Vbeta and 13 Jbeta primers. TCRdb's copy holds only in-frame clones and misses some; the assay was immunoSEQ multiplex PCR. There are about 130,000 clones in the sample; roughly 70% occur only once, and 5.5% to 8.5% lies in the top ten. In regard to this clone: Antigen specificity is unknown.

The source material was PBMCs. This clonotype was sampled from a man between 40 and 49 years old in good health and CMV-seropositive.

The CDR3 coding sequence is TGTGCCAGCTCACCCGATTTTGACAGTTACGAGCAGTACTTC. The encoded protein is CASSPDFDSYEQYF. The chain carries TRBV18 and TRBJ2-7, with a weak D call TRBD1 (5 bases). V was shortened by 3 bases and J by 4 bases, with 13 bases between the two germline ends. This CDR3 spans 14 amino acids. Germline assignment: CDR1 KGHSH and CDR2 LQKENI.